The rows below give T cell receptor beta chains drawn from one sample of a study of OX40 agonist ivuxolimab in advanced cancers. The data were produced by immunoSEQ multiplex PCR, yet TCRdb's version contains in-frame clones alone and is incomplete. The sample carries some 80,000 clones, around 85% recorded once. The sample consisted of CD4+ or CD8+ T cells sorted from blood, taken in a trial of the OX40 agonist ivuxolimab. The source of these receptors is an adult with an advanced solid tumor such as melanoma, head and neck, liver or kidney cancer. CDR3s include the opening cysteine and the closing phenylalanine or tryptophan. D genes are given only for firm matches. Rows give clone size only sometimes, using once, few, many, or a class for an expanded clone.

TRBV28,NA,NA,TRBJ1-2,CASSSLDGSIGYTF,TGTGCCAGCAGTTCATTGGACGGATCTATTGGCTACACCTTC
TRBV6-6,NA,TRBD1,TRBJ1-1,CASRRDRARAEAFF,TGTGCCAGCAGACGGGACAGGGCTCGAGCTGAAGCTTTCTTT
TRBV27,NA,NA,TRBJ2-2,CASGNTGELFF,TGTGCCAGCGGGAACACCGGGGAGCTGTTTTTT
TRBV6-6,NA,NA,TRBJ1-2,CASKKRETDGYTF,TGTGCCAGCAAAAAAAGGGAGACCGATGGCTACACCTTC
TRBV4-3,NA,NA,TRBJ2-2,CASSQGVSAGGELFF,TGCGCCAGCAGCCAAGGGGTTTCTGCCGGCGGGGAGCTGTTTTTT
TRBV6-1,NA,NA,TRBJ2-3,CASSERGATDTQYF,TGTGCCAGCAGTGAACGGGGGGCCACAGATACGCAGTATTTT
TRBV6-1,few,TRBD1,TRBJ2-5,CASTTPGQQETQYF,TGTGCCAGTACGACTCCGGGACAGCAAGAGACCCAGTACTTC
TRBV6-5,NA,NA,TRBJ1-2,CASSYSQGWGYTF,TGTGCCAGCAGTTACTCACAGGGTTGGGGCTACACCTTC
TRBV4-3,NA,NA,TRBJ1-1,CASSQGGVGLTGAFF,TGCGCCAGCAGCCAAGGGGGCGTGGGCTTAACTGGGGCTTTCTTT
TRBV2,NA,TRBD1,TRBJ1-2,CASRIPGNRGWGYTF,TGTGCCAGCAGAATCCCGGGAAACAGGGGATGGGGCTACACCTTC
TRBV29-1,NA,NA,TRBJ2-1,CSAGGRGGDEQFF,TGCAGCGCCGGAGGCAGGGGCGGGGATGAGCAGTTCTTC
TRBV29-1,few,NA,TRBJ1-1,CSVVRNTEAFF,TGCAGCGTTGTAAGAAACACTGAAGCTTTCTTT
TRBV11-2,NA,TRBD1,TRBJ2-7,CASSSTGPEQYF,TGTGCCAGCAGCTCGACAGGGCCCGAGCAGTACTTC
TRBV18,NA,NA,TRBJ1-5,CASSPQGGNQPQHF,TGTGCCAGCTCACCACAGGGTGGGAATCAGCCCCAGCATTTT
TRBV5-5,NA,TRBD1,TRBJ1-5,CASSPQGGSANQPQHF,TGTGCCAGCAGCCCTCAGGGGGGATCAGCGAATCAGCCCCAGCATTTT
TRBV5-6,NA,NA,TRBJ2-7,CASSFVSGGGREQYF,TGTGCCAGCAGCTTTGTGTCCGGTGGCGGCAGGGAGCAGTACTTC
TRBV5-5,NA,NA,TRBJ1-4,CASTRTSNEKLFF,TGTGCCAGCACACGAACCAGCAATGAAAAACTGTTTTTT
TRBV19,few,NA,TRBJ2-7,CASTTTGNSYEQYF,TGTGCCAGTACAACGACAGGTAACTCCTACGAGCAGTACTTC
TRBV5-1,NA,NA,TRBJ1-5,CASSPGGAGANQPQHF,TGCGCCAGCAGCCCGGGAGGAGCGGGGGCGAATCAGCCCCAGCATTTT
TRBV7-8,NA,NA,TRBJ1-2,CASSLEVQPNYGYTF,TGTGCCAGCAGCTTGGAAGTACAGCCTAACTATGGCTACACCTTC
TRBV7-2,NA,TRBD2,TRBJ2-2,CASRELAGLTGELFF,TGTGCCAGCAGGGAACTAGCGGGGTTGACCGGGGAGCTGTTTTTT
TRBV19,NA,TRBD1,TRBJ1-2,CASGRRDRGLGGYTF,TGTGCCAGTGGACGACGGGACAGGGGGCTAGGAGGCTACACCTTC
TRBV30,once,NA,TRBJ2-5,CAWSVGGTQYF,TGTGCCTGGAGTGTCGGGGGGACCCAGTACTTC
TRBV10-3,NA,NA,TRBJ2-7,CAISESIVTPRGEQYF,TGTGCCATCAGTGAGTCGATAGTAACACCTCGTGGCGAGCAGTACTTC
TRBV6-1,NA,NA,TRBJ1-2,CASSEALQRGYTF,TGTGCCAGCAGTGAAGCGCTTCAACGTGGCTACACCTTC
TRBV28,NA,NA,TRBJ1-4,CASSPRGEKLFF,TGTGCCAGCAGTCCGCGAGGTGAAAAACTGTTTTTT